In its sample, the clone carrying this T cell receptor beta chain was seen once. The antigen is unknown. The data originate from a study of cytomegalovirus exposure and HLA in healthy donors. Study-wide results and caveats: The TCR clusters that emerged in the first cohort tended, a later analysis found, to co-occur in the roughly 120 validation repertoires.

Trimming took 3 bases from V and 9 from J; bases not matched to a gene: 10. CDR1 is SGHNT, CDR2 YENEEA, per germline. The CDR3 runs to 14 residues. The protocol was immunoSEQ multiplex PCR, while the TCRdb copy is restricted to in-frame clones and leaves out a portion. The data contain 200,000 to 300,000 clones, more than 75% of them singletons. Donors came from a validation cohort of over a hundred subjects, distinct from the first 666-subject cohort. The rearrangement joins TRBV11-3 to TRBJ2-5; 7 positions match TRBD2. The origin of this receptor is a woman aged 25 to 39 in good health and CMV-seropositive. Specimen: PBMCs. The CDR3 region has the DNA TGTGCCAGCAGCTTCCCTACTAATGGGGGGGCCCAGTACTTC. Translation gives CASSFPTNGGAQYF.